The rows below give T cell receptor beta chains drawn from one sample of a study of T cells in Graves' hyperthyroidism and ophthalmopathy. One entry per CDR3 protein results from TCRdb running MiXCR on the multiplex PCR reads. Among a few hundred thousand distinct CDR3 sequences, 15% to 19% were seen once, and the ten largest hold around 6.6%. Specimen: blood. These TCRs come from a woman aged 25 to 39 with Graves' hyperthyroidism. Both conserved end residues are part of each CDR3. The D gene is left open where the match is weak. Expanded clones get a size class; other rows say once, few or many, or leave the size out.

abundance | j_gene | d_gene | len | v_gene | CDR3aa | CDR3nt
many | TRBJ2-3 | NA | 14 | TRBV4-1 | CASSQNRVTDTQYF | TGCGCCAGCAGCCAGAATAGAGTCACAGATACGCAGTATTTT
many | TRBJ2-1 | NA | 17 | TRBV3-1 | CASSQDLGQQGYNEQFF | TGTGCCAGCAGCCAAGATTTGGGCCAGCAGGGCTACAATGAGCAGTTCTTC
few | TRBJ2-6 | TRBD2 | 18 | TRBV24-1 | CATHLGRERSLRANVLTF | TGTGCCACTCACCTCGGGCGGGAGCGATCTCTTAGGGCCAACGTCCTGACTTTC
many | TRBJ2-3 | NA | 17 | TRBV5-1 | CASSARVGGIGTDTQYF | TGCGCCAGCAGCGCCAGGGTGGGGGGCATCGGCACAGATACGCAGTATTTT
NA | TRBJ2-2 | NA | 15 | TRBV12-3/TRBV12-4 | CASSGNLPISGELFF | TGTGCCAGCAGCGGAAACCTTCCGATTTCCGGGGAGCTGTTTTTT
NA | TRBJ2-7 | NA | 14 | TRBV6-1 | CASTGGALSYEQYF | TGTGCCAGCACGGGCGGCGCCCTTTCCTACGAGCAGTACTTC
NA | TRBJ2-3 | NA | 13 | TRBV20-1 | CSARDPWTYTQYF | TGCAGTGCTAGAGATCCCTGGACCTATACGCAGTATTTT
many | TRBJ2-2 | NA | 16 | TRBV6-2/TRBV6-3 | CASSLFRPVNTGELFF | TGTGCCAGCAGTTTGTTTCGTCCAGTGAACACCGGGGAGCTGTTTTTT
many | TRBJ2-3 | NA | 14 | TRBV6-5 | CASSYSSGADTQYF | TGTGCCAGCAGTTACTCGAGTGGGGCAGATACGCAGTATTTT
many | TRBJ2-7 | TRBD2 | 15 | TRBV19 | CASKFGLAGSYEQYF | TGTGCCAGTAAATTCGGACTAGCGGGATCCTACGAGCAGTACTTC
NA | TRBJ2-2 | NA | 12 | TRBV29-1 | CSASQGAGELFF | TGCAGCGCGTCGCAGGGTGCCGGGGAGCTGTTTTTT
many | TRBJ2-7 | TRBD2 | 16 | TRBV29-1 | CSVELQELAGVYEQYF | TGCAGCGTTGAGCTCCAAGAACTAGCGGGAGTATACGAGCAGTACTTC
many | TRBJ2-1 | NA | 13 | TRBV20-1 | CSASGKGPSEQFF | TGCAGTGCTTCCGGGAAAGGGCCCAGTGAGCAGTTCTTC
many | TRBJ1-2 | TRBD1 | 13 | TRBV7-2 | CASSPGTGQRYTF | TGTGCCAGCAGCCCCGGGACAGGGCAACGCTACACCTTC
NA | TRBJ2-7 | TRBD2 | 14 | TRBV6-9 | CASSYKRDPYEQYF | TGTGCCAGCAGTTACAAGCGGGATCCCTACGAGCAGTACTTC
many | TRBJ2-3 | TRBD1 | 16 | TRBV7-6 | CATQLQTGTGWDTQYF | TGTGCCACCCAGCTACAAACCGGGACAGGGTGGGATACGCAGTATTTT
NA | TRBJ1-2 | NA | 12 | TRBV20-1 | CSADGAGYGYTF | TGCAGTGCTGACGGGGCTGGCTATGGCTACACCTTC
many | TRBJ2-1 | NA | 15 | TRBV11-2 | CASSLEWHAYNEQFF | TGTGCCAGCAGCTTAGAATGGCACGCCTACAATGAGCAGTTCTTC
many | TRBJ2-1 | NA | 15 | TRBV5-1 | CASSLLSVAYNEQFF | TGCGCCAGCAGCTTGCTGAGCGTCGCCTACAATGAGCAGTTCTTC
NA | TRBJ2-2 | TRBD1 | 16 | TRBV24-1 | CATSDYGQGGTGELFF | TGTGCCACCAGTGATTACGGACAGGGAGGCACCGGGGAGCTGTTTTTT
NA | TRBJ2-7 | NA | 14 | TRBV7-9 | CASSLQGPFYEQYF | TGTGCCAGCAGCTTACAGGGACCTTTCTACGAGCAGTACTTC
NA | TRBJ1-5 | NA | 16 | TRBV4-1 | CASSQGSGQTKQPQHF | TGCGCCAGCAGCCAAGGATCAGGACAGACAAAGCAGCCCCAGCATTTT
NA | TRBJ2-1 | TRBD2 | 14 | TRBV5-1 | CASGTSGTGDEQFF | TGCGCCAGCGGAACTAGCGGGACAGGCGATGAGCAGTTCTTC
many | TRBJ2-5 | TRBD2 | 15 | TRBV27 | CASSTRLAGGETQYF | TGTGCCAGCAGTACCCGACTAGCGGGAGGGGAGACCCAGTACTTC
many | TRBJ2-1 | NA | 14 | TRBV30 | CAWTIGGDEAEQFF | TGTGCCTGGACAATAGGGGGAGACGAGGCCGAGCAGTTCTTC
NA | TRBJ1-1 | NA | 12 | TRBV6-1 | CASSPLRGEAFF | TGTGCCAGCAGTCCCCTGAGAGGGGAAGCTTTCTTT
many | TRBJ2-7 | NA | 11 | TRBV11-2 | CASSWDRKQYF | TGTGCCAGCAGCTGGGATAGGAAGCAGTACTTC
many | TRBJ2-3 | TRBD1 | 15 | TRBV2 | CASRTGTGWTDTQYF | TGTGCCAGCCGAACCGGGACAGGGTGGACAGATACGCAGTATTTT
NA | TRBJ2-4 | NA | 16 | TRBV15 | CATSRAQGLAKNIQYF | TGTGCCACCAGCAGAGCCCAGGGTCTAGCCAAAAACATTCAGTACTTC
many | TRBJ2-1 | NA | 13 | TRBV11-3 | CASSKSRVGEQFF | TGTGCCAGCAGCAAGTCTAGGGTGGGTGAGCAGTTCTTC
few | TRBJ2-1 | TRBD2 | 16 | TRBV10-1 | CASSDRSSGPYNEQFF | TGCGCCAGCAGTGATAGGAGTAGCGGGCCCTACAATGAGCAGTTCTTC
NA | TRBJ2-1 | TRBD1 | 15 | TRBV6-1 | CASSRPGQGLDEQFF | TGTGCCAGCAGCCGACCGGGACAGGGCCTAGATGAGCAGTTCTTC
many | TRBJ1-1 | TRBD1 | 14 | TRBV7-2 | CASSAGQENTEAFF | TGTGCCAGCAGCGCGGGACAGGAAAACACTGAAGCTTTCTTT
many | TRBJ2-1 | NA | 15 | TRBV28 | CASSHRQDSYNEQFF | TGTGCCAGCAGCCACCGACAGGACTCCTACAATGAGCAGTTCTTC
few | TRBJ2-3 | TRBD1 | 18 | TRBV2 | CASREPLLTGMATDTQYF | TGTGCCAGCAGAGAACCCCTACTGACAGGGATGGCGACAGATACGCAGTATTTT
many | TRBJ2-7 | TRBD1 | 14 | TRBV5-1 | CASSLDRGHSEQYF | TGCGCCAGCAGCTTGGACAGGGGGCATTCCGAGCAGTACTTC
NA | TRBJ2-7 | TRBD1 | 13 | TRBV30 | CAWSPGQGGEQYF | TGTGCCTGGAGTCCGGGACAGGGAGGGGAGCAGTACTTC
many | TRBJ2-7 | TRBD2 | 16 | TRBV7-8 | CASSPSLAGGTYEQYF | TGTGCCAGCAGCCCCTCCTTAGCGGGAGGAACCTACGAGCAGTACTTC
NA | TRBJ2-3 | NA | 15 | TRBV12-3/TRBV12-4 | CASSFGVTSTDTQYF | TGTGCCAGCAGTTTTGGGGTCACTAGCACAGATACGCAGTATTTT
NA | TRBJ2-3 | TRBD1 | 16 | TRBV4-2 | CASSHPPDRGSDTQYF | TGTGCCAGCAGCCACCCTCCGGACAGGGGTTCAGATACGCAGTATTTT
few | TRBJ2-7 | TRBD2 | 17 | TRBV20-1 | CSARDRASGRGSYEQYF | TGCAGTGCTAGAGATCGGGCTAGCGGGAGAGGTTCCTACGAGCAGTACTTC
NA | TRBJ2-7 | NA | 15 | TRBV12-3/TRBV12-4 | CASSSGRGPQYEQYF | TGTGCCAGCAGTTCGGGGCGTGGCCCGCAGTACGAGCAGTACTTC